One sample yielded the 11 T cell receptor beta chains listed below, sequenced in a study of T cells in Graves' hyperthyroidism and ophthalmopathy. TCR beta CDR3 regions were amplified from RNA. First-round RT-PCR with HTBI primers amplified the TCR CDR3 region. TCRdb processed the multiplex PCR reads anew with MiXCR; each CDR3 protein has one entry. This table has 550,000 to 650,000 distinct CDR3 sequences, around 15% appearing once. The sample comprised blood. Receptor source: a woman aged 40 to 50 with Graves' hyperthyroidism.

J is TRBJ2-7 and V is TRBV18; D gene uncertain. CDR3 length equals 12 residues. The V and J ends lost 6 bases and 3 bases respectively, with 9 bases between them. Per the germline V gene, CDR1 is KGHSH and CDR2 is LQKENI. CDR3 in amino acids: CASSGPDYEQYF. DNA of the CDR3: TGTGCCAGCTCTGGTCCTGACTACGAGCAGTACTTC.

In this sample, this clonotype turned up many times. The chain employs TRBV12-3 or TRBV12-4 and TRBJ2-1; unclear D gene. There are 14 residues in the CDR3. The V end was cut by 7 bases, the J end by 3 bases, with 13 bases between. CDR3 sequence: CASTLNQFYNEQFF. As DNA, the CDR3 is TGTGCCAGCACCCTAAACCAATTCTACAATGAGCAGTTCTTC.

This clonotype was observed at least ten times. This sequence joins TRBV2 and TRBJ1-5, with 9 bases that match TRBD1. Germline CDR1 SNHLY, CDR2 FYNNEI. The CDR3 extends over 15 amino acids. Trimming took 8 bases from V and 4 from J; bases not matched to a gene: 9. The CDR3 protein is CASARSGQGNQPQHF. The CDR3 coding sequence is TGTGCCAGCGCACGATCGGGACAGGGAAATCAGCCCCAGCATTTT.

This clonotype appeared many times. The chain uses TRBV7-8 and TRBJ2-5; D remains ambiguous. The CDR3 contains 15 residues. The V end lost 6 bases, the J end lost 2 bases, and 16 bases lay between the germline ends. Germline CDR1 and CDR2: SGHVS and FQNEAQ. CDR3 sequence (DNA): TGTGCCAGCAGTCAATTAGGTATAGCACAAGAGACCCAGTACTTC. This encodes CASSQLGIAQETQYF.

Here the CDR3 reads CASSQNRGRSEKLFF. The CDR3 nucleotides read TGCGCCAGCAGCCAAAACAGGGGGCGGAGTGAAAAACTGTTTTTT. The chain joins TRBV4-3 to TRBJ1-4; the match to TRBD1 covers 9 bases. V lost 2 bases, J lost 7 bases, and 5 bases stayed unmatched. The V gene's germline CDR1 is LGHNA and CDR2 YSLEER. The CDR3 has 15 residues.

This clonotype was counted many times. This chain joins TRBV5-1 and TRBJ2-2; 11 bases are shared with TRBD2. Germline trimming cut 4 bases from V and 6 bases from J; bases unmatched to any gene: 5. The CDR3 sequence is 15 residues long. CDR1 is SGHRS, CDR2 YFSETQ, per germline. The CDR3 reads CASSPGTSGAGELFF. The CDR3 DNA sequence: TGCGCCAGCAGCCCGGGGACTAGCGGAGCCGGGGAGCTGTTTTTT.

This clonotype was picked up many times. The chain joins TRBV18 to TRBJ1-1, with D unclear. V was cut by 3 bases and J by 4 bases, with 12 bases left in between. This CDR3 is 14 amino acids long. Germline CDR1 and CDR2: KGHSH and LQKENI. Written as DNA, the CDR3 is TGTGCCAGCTCACCGGACCAACGAACCACTGAAGCTTTCTTT. Encoded protein: CASSPDQRTTEAFF.

This clonotype was seen repeatedly, ten times or more. The rearrangement joins TRBV12-3 or TRBV12-4 to TRBJ1-4, with D possibly TRBD1 on 6 matching bases. V was pared by 8 bases and J by 0 bases, with 13 bases between. CDR3 size: 15 residues. The CDR3 loop reads CASGPQGTTNEKLFF. DNA for the CDR3: TGTGCCAGCGGGCCACAGGGAACAACTAATGAAAAACTGTTTTTT.

This clonotype was counted between two and nine times. The J gene is TRBJ1-1, the V gene TRBV7-9; no reliable D call. CDR1 is SEHNR and CDR2 is FQNEAQ in the germline V gene (reference sequence). The CDR3 covers 14 residues. With 1 base removed from V and 1 base from J, the gap between germline ends came to 7 bases. The CDR3 region has the DNA TGTGCCAGCAGCTTAGGGCAATGGAACACTGAAGCTTTCTTT. Its protein product is CASSLGQWNTEAFF.

This clonotype was found a few times. V is TRBV27 and J is TRBJ2-1, with TRBD1 matching 9 bases. V gave up 1 base and J gave up 7 bases; unmatched junction bases: 8. The CDR3 loop spans 16 amino acids. CDR1 is MNHEY and CDR2 is SMNVEV in the germline V gene (reference sequence). CDR3 region: CASSLWEGDRVNEQFF. In nucleotides, the CDR3 is TGTGCCAGCAGTTTATGGGAAGGGGACAGGGTAAATGAGCAGTTCTTC.

A single count supports this clonotype. This may arise from a read error, as a much more abundant clone is one base away. This chain uses TRBV9 with TRBJ2-3, with 7 bases that match TRBD2. The CDR3 is made up of 14 amino acids. The germline CDR1 and CDR2 sequences are SGDLS and YYNGEE. Trimming cost V 2 bases and J 2 bases; bases outside gene matches: 2. CDR3 DNA: TGTGCCAGCAGCGTTAGCGGGTACACAGATACGCAGTATTTT. Its translation: CASSVSGYTDTQYF.